This record concerns one TCR beta chain sequence. Its antigen target is currently unknown. Per-base quality was not reported, and no clone a single base away is much larger than it. The germline V gene encodes CDR1 SGHDT and CDR2 YYEEEE. The CDR3, cysteine through phenylalanine, is 16 amino acids long. The only DNA kept is the CDR3, 48 bases in frame from the first base. Trimming removed 0 bases from V and 2 bases from J; the gene matches leave 2 bases unexplained. Enrolling through a virtual design, the prospective study's participants ranged in age from roughly 18 to 89 years and lived across about two dozen United States geographic areas. To assign participants to cohorts, the prospective study relied on clinical history that participants themselves reported in a screening survey and a study questionnaire. Recovered participants in ImmuneRACE Cohort 3 were defined by two consecutive negative NP/OP PCR tests, clearance by a healthcare professional, or resolution of symptoms. In the prospective study, whole blood, serum and a nasopharyngeal or oropharyngeal swab were collected from each participant by mobile phlebotomists. Participants in the prospective study had the option to provide additional blood draws and questionnaires over a roughly two-month period. Prospective study blood samples were shipped either frozen or at room temperature before DNA extraction.

The data were obtained in a study of blood T cell repertoires in COVID-19 (dated by TCRdb to 2019 to 2021). For context, the study as a whole: Samples covering the acute and convalescent phases of COVID-19 were provided by collaborators in the United States, Italy and Spain. The sample metadata nearly always contained a de-identified subject ID, COVID-19 status, age in years and sex. The samples were drawn from the first 160 participants of the ongoing ImmuneRACE study and from some 1,300 subjects provided by 6 global collaborators. The dataset comprised deeply sampled blood TCRbeta repertoires from subjects exposed to, actively infected with, or recovered from COVID-19. The material from the prospective study consisted of cDNA or gDNA derived from T cells, B-cell-depleted T cells, or PBMCs. Where HLA class I and class II types were available, the types were taken from metadata supplied by the sample provider, not from assay-based typing. A freely available public database, intended as a resource for researchers studying the immune response to SARS-CoV-2, is where the repertoires were released. Findings and caveats that apply to the study as a whole: Clinical and demographic metadata were provided uncurated, with the amount varying by source and participant.

TCRbeta CDR3 regions were amplified from genomic DNA by means of the immunoSEQ Assay, a bias-controlled multiplex PCR. On the authors' methods: Within the assay, amplification of reference gene primers was used to estimate how many nucleated cells each sample contained. To quantify the absolute abundance of each unique TCRbeta CDR3 rearrangement, sequence reads were collapsed and filtered. Productive Simpson clonality was computed per sample as the square root of Simpson's diversity index over productive rearrangements. In TCRdb, the immuneACCESS table is reduced to in-frame sequences with V and J assigned. These tables do not hold every clone; where another copy was compared, an unresolved V gene accounts for under half, and the others remain unexplained. V, J and clone size are taken as reported in that table, and D and trimming were inferred from the DNA itself. The sample data list about 200,000 clones, and roughly 87% of these were observed just once. The ten largest make up about 2.2% of the sample.

The specimen sequenced was PBMCs or T cells enriched from blood (not recorded which). The chain is assembled from TRBV5-6 and TRBJ1-3, and 10 bases in between align with TRBD1. The sequence came from a woman aged 30 to 39 who had recovered from COVID-19. The nucleotides are TGTGCCAGCAGCTTGGGACAGGGGGCAGCTGGAAACACCATATATTTT. This gives the protein CASSLGQGAAGNTIYF.